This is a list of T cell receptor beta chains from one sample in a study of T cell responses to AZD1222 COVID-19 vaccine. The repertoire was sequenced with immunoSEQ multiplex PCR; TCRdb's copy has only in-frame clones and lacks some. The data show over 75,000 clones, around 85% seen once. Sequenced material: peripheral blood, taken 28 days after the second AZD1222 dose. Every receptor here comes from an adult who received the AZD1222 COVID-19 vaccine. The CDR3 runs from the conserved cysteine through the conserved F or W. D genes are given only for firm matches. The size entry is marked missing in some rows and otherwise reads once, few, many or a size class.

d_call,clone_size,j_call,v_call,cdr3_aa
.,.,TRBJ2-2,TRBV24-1,CATSDGGRWTGELFF
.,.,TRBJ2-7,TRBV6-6,CASRTEEGTYEQYF
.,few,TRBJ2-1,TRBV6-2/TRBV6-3,CASSYTGVNNEQFF
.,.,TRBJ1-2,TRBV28,CASSFLRDLYGYTF
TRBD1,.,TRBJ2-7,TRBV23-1,CASSQSSRRTGFFYEQYF
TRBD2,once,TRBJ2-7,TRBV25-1,CASSEERGGYEQYF
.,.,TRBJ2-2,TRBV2,CASKEQYTGELFF
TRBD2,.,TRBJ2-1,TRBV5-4,CASSAGLAVSYNEQFF
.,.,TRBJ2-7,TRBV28,CASSQQGDEQYF
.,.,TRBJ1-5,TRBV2,CASSNLGVGNQPQHF
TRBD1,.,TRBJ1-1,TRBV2,CATQGQMMNTEAFF
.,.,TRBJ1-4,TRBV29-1,CSAGAGSGLATEKLFF
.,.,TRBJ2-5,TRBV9,CASSPGTQKAETQYF
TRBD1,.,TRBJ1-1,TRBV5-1,CASSGPGQGMNTEAFF
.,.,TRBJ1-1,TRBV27,CASNWAAMNTEAFF
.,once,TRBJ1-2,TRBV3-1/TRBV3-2,CASSQGRNYGYTF
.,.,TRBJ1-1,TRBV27,CASSLYRTNTEAFF
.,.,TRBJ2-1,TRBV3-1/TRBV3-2,CASSQEPESYNEQFF
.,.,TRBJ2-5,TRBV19,CASSIPTAQETQYF
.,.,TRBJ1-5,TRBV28,CASSRGGGDPNQPQHF
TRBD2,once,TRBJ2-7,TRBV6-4,CASSEGLAGAYEQYF
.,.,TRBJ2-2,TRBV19,CASSPMGGLELFF
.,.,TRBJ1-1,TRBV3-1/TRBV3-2,CASSRRGGGKNTEAFF
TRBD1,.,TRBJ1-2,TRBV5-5,CASSPTRDREIYGYTF
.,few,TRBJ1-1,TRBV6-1,CASSEMSGGRTEAFF
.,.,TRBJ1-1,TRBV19,CASSRAGGMNTEAFF
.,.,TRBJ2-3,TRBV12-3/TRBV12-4,CASSFVADTQYF
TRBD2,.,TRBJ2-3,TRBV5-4,CASRLAGGTDTQYF
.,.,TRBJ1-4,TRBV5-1,CASSLESAGYEKLFF
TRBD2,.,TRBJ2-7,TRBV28,CASRNSGMIYEQYF
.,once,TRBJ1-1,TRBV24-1,CATTDRFPLNTEAFF
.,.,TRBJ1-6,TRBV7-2,CASSFGGSTSPLHF
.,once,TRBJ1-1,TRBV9,CASSVTENTEAFF
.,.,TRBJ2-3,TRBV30,CAWSVTGISDTQYF
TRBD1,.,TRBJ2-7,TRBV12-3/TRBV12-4,CASRLGQVYEQYF
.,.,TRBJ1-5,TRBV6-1,CASSDWSDSNQPQHF
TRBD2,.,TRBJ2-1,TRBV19,CASSFTSGRTRNEQFF
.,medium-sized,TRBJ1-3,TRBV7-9,CASSRRWGPTGNTIYF
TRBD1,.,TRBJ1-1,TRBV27,CASRPSPGGITEAFF
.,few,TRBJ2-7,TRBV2,CASSGIPTGVDEQYF
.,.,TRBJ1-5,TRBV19,CASSISQGSNQPQHF
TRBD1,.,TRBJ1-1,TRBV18,CASSPQQGMNTEAFF
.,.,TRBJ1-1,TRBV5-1,CASSLAGGFTEAFF
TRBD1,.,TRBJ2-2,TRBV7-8,CASSWDRGLNTGELFF
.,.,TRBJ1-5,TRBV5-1,CASSFGNREDQPQHF
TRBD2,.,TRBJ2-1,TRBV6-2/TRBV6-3,CASSRYVGLAGAYNEQFF
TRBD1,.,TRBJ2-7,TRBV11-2,CASSPRGTGTIYEQYF
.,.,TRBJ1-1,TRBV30,CAWCWGRTEAFF
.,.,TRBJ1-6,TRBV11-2,CASSARGGVSNF
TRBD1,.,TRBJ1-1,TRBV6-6,CASSYWRQGGTEAFF
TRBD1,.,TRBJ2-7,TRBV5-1,CASARDSAAGEQYF
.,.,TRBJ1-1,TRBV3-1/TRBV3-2,CASSQDLNGLNTEAFF
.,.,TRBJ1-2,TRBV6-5,CASGSRDNYGYTF
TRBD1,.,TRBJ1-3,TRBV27,CASSPWTGQSSGNTIYF
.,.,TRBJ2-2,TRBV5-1,CASRSGTSINTGELFF
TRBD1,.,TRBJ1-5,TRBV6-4,CASTDRGVQPQHF